The 23 T cell receptor beta chains presented below share a single source sample, sequenced in a study of beta chain features in type 1 diabetes. General study findings and limits: Shorter TCRB CDR3s, moderately but significantly so, marked every one of the four CD4+ subsets in Type 1 diabetes patients.

Their antigens are not known. Reverse transcribing all isolated RNA meant expressed TCRB transcripts were sequenced. Repertoires were generated with immunoSEQ multiplex PCR, while TCRdb's copy carries only in-frame clones and drops some. The table lists under 350,000 clones, approximately 14% of them singletons. The sample consisted of naive CD4+ T cells from blood. The receptors derive from a man aged 30 to 45 with type 1 diabetes.

The chain combines TRBV7-9 with TRBJ2-6; 7 nucleotides align to TRBD1. The germline CDR1 and CDR2 sequences are SEHNR and FQNEAQ (reference sequence). J gave up 0 bases and V 5 bases, and 7 bases lay outside the gene matches. This CDR3 has 17 residues. The CDR3 sequence: CASSPDRLNSGANVLTF. As DNA, the CDR3 is TGTGCCAGCAGCCCGGACAGGCTGAACTCTGGGGCCAACGTCCTGACTTTC. Full variable domain (outside the CDR3, taken from reference TRBV7-9 and TRBJ2-6): DTGVSQNPRHKITKRGQNVTFRCDPISEHNRLYWYRQTLGQGPEFLTYFQNEAQLEKSRLLSDRFSAERPKGSFSTLEIQRTEQGDSAMYLCASSPDRLNSGANVLTFGAGSRLTVL.

In this sample, this clone turned up a few times. The gene calls are TRBV4-3 and TRBJ2-7; TRBD1 is a possible D gene (6 bases). Trimming stripped 1 base from V and 4 bases from J, with 11 bases between. CDR3 length equals 14 residues. From germline, CDR1 is LGHNA and CDR2 YSLEER. CDR3 nucleotide sequence: TGCGCCAGCAGCCAAGTTGGCAGGGGATACGAGCAGTACTTC. The encoded protein is CASSQVGRGYEQYF.

This clone was seen more than once but under ten times. The chain joins TRBV7-3 to TRBJ2-1; 12 nucleotides align to TRBD2. The germline V gene encodes CDR1 SGHTA and CDR2 FQGTGA. CDR3 length equals 15 residues. With V trimmed by 7 bases and J by 4 bases, 5 bases remained unmatched. The DNA for the CDR3 is TGTGCCAGCACCACCGGGACTAGCGGGTACAATGAGCAGTTCTTC. Its translation: CASTTGTSGYNEQFF.

This clone has more than one count but fewer than ten. The CDR3 DNA sequence: TGTGCCATCAGTGATTCCAGGGGGCGCAGCACAGATACGCAGTATTTT. Protein sequence: CAISDSRGRSTDTQYF. V gene TRBV10-3 combines with J gene TRBJ2-3, with 8 bases aligning to TRBD1. This CDR3 has 16 amino acids. The germline gives CDR1 ENHRY, CDR2 SYGVKD. The trim removed 3 bases at V and 0 bases at J, leaving 5 bases unmatched.

The J gene is TRBJ2-4, the V gene TRBV18; tentative D call: TRBD2 (6 bases). This CDR3 spans 16 amino acids. CDR1 and CDR2 from the germline V gene are KGHSH and LQKENI. V shed 0 bases and J shed 0 bases, with 9 bases lying between them. This CDR3 reads CASSPPGGLAKNIQYF. The CDR3 bases are TGTGCCAGCTCACCACCGGGAGGACTAGCCAAAAACATTCAGTACTTC.

The table lists this clone with a few counts. The genes are TRBV4-1 and TRBJ2-2, with 7 bases that match TRBD1. In germline, CDR1 is MGHRA, CDR2 YSYEKL. This CDR3 is 15 amino acids long. V lost 3 bases and J lost 2; bases outside the gene matches: 3. The CDR3 protein is CASSQGTANTGELFF. As DNA, the CDR3 is TGCGCCAGCAGCCAGGGGACAGCTAACACCGGGGAGCTGTTTTTT.

The sample holds a few counts of this clone. The chain links TRBV19 to TRBJ2-1; TRBD2 matches 11 bases. The length of the CDR3 is 17 residues. Germline V CDR1 and CDR2: LNHDA, SQIVND (reference sequence). Losses at the gene ends were 1 base for V and 9 bases for J; bases not matched to a gene: 11. In DNA, the CDR3 is TGTGCCAGTAGTATAGGGGGCCTAGCGGGAGGACGCAGTGAGCAGTTCTTC. Translated: CASSIGGLAGGRSEQFF.

CDR3 sequence reads: CAWALTENQPQHF. The CDR3 region has the DNA TGTGCCTGGGCATTAACAGAGAATCAGCCCCAGCATTTT. The rearrangement links TRBV30 to TRBJ1-5; D is unresolved. The germline V gene has CDR1 GTSNPN and CDR2 SVGIG (reference sequence). V gave up 5 bases and J gave up 4 bases, with 12 bases separating them. There are 13 residues in the CDR3.

A few counts support this clone. The genes are TRBV7-3 and TRBJ2-1; TRBD2 might be the D (5 bases). This CDR3 is 16 amino acids long. Germline assignment: CDR1 SGHTA and CDR2 FQGTGA. The V gene lost 5 bases and the J gene lost 0 bases, with 14 bases spanning the gap. The CDR3 coding sequence is TGTGCCAGCAGCCCCCATCTAGGAGGCTCCTACAATGAGCAGTTCTTC. Translation: CASSPHLGGSYNEQFF.

The gene calls are TRBV21-1 and TRBJ2-6; the D call TRBD2 from the table was never checked on the DNA. TRBV21-1 is flagged as a pseudogene. This CDR3 contains 18 residues. This chain's CDR3 is CASSKGESLSSGANVLTF. CDR3 bases: TGTGCCAGCAGCAAAGGGGAGAGCCTGAGCTCTGGGGCCAACGTCCTGACTTTC.

The V and J genes are TRBV19 and TRBJ1-2; D is unresolved. The CDR3 is made up of 14 amino acids. V dropped 3 bases and J dropped 3 bases, with 11 bases sitting between them. In germline, CDR1 is LNHDA, CDR2 SQIVND (reference sequence). CDR3 protein: CASSMRQTYYGYTF. CDR3 sequence (DNA): TGTGCCAGTAGTATGCGGCAGACTTACTATGGCTACACCTTC. Based on the CDR3 plus reference TRBV19 and TRBJ1-2, the full variable domain is DGGITQSPKYLFRKEGQNVTLSCEQNLNHDAMYWYRQDPGQGLRLIYYSQIVNDFQKGDIAEGYSVSREKKESFPLTVTSAQKNPTAFYLCASSMRQTYYGYTFGSGTRLTVV.

This clone was observed a handful of times. The CDR3 coding sequence is TGTGCCAGCAGCTTTACTAGCGGTCTAAACGAGCAGTACTTC. Its protein product is CASSFTSGLNEQYF. The V call is TRBV7-9, the J call TRBJ2-7, with 8 positions matching TRBD2. Trimming cost V 3 bases and J 5 bases; bases outside gene matches: 6. CDR1 and CDR2 (germline): SEHNR, FQNEAQ (reference sequence). CDR3 size: 14 residues.

A few counts support this clone. The V call is TRBV28, the J call TRBJ1-2; D not resolved. There are 12 residues in the CDR3. V was cut by 6 bases and J by 0 bases, with 5 bases left in between. Germline loops: CDR1 MDHEN, CDR2 SYDVKM. CDR3 DNA sequence: TGTGCCAGCAGACTACCTAACTATGGCTACACCTTC. Translating it yields CASRLPNYGYTF.

A few counts support this clone. The V call is TRBV7-9, the J call TRBJ2-3, with 7 nucleotides matching TRBD1. J gave up 6 bases and V 5 bases, and 11 bases lay outside the gene matches. This CDR3 is built from 15 residues. Germline assignment: CDR1 SEHNR and CDR2 FQNEAQ (reference sequence). In DNA, the CDR3 is TGTGCCAGCAGCCCGACAGGGAACGGAGTGGATACGCAGTATTTT. Translating gives CASSPTGNGVDTQYF.

The gene calls are TRBV7-3 and TRBJ2-3; unclear D gene. This CDR3 comprises 13 residues. Trimming took off 5 bases at V and 6 bases at J, with 12 bases between the two ends. CDR1 is SGHTA and CDR2 is FQGTGA in the germline V gene. CDR3 DNA: TGTGCCAGCAGCCGGGTCTATGGGGATACGCAGTATTTT. Its translation: CASSRVYGDTQYF. The variable domain in full, with the rest retrieved from reference TRBV7-3 and TRBJ2-3, is GAGVSQTPSNKVTEKGKYVELRCDPISGHTALYWYRQSLGQGPEFLIYFQGTGAADDSGLPNDRFFAVRPEGSVSTLKIQRTERGDSAVYLCASSRVYGDTQYFGPGTRLTVL.

V gene TRBV28 combines with J gene TRBJ2-3; TRBD1 matches at 7 bases. V was clipped by 6 bases and J by 2 bases; unmatched bases: 5. The V gene's germline CDR1 is MDHEN and CDR2 SYDVKM. This CDR3 region has 14 residues. This CDR3 reads CASSHRGNTDTQYF. The CDR3 DNA sequence: TGTGCCAGCAGCCACAGGGGAAACACAGATACGCAGTATTTT.

This chain uses TRBV9 with TRBJ2-5, with 9 nucleotides matching TRBD2. V was clipped by 0 bases and J by 5 bases; unmatched bases: 8. The germline V gene encodes CDR1 SGDLS and CDR2 YYNGEE. This CDR3 has 16 amino acids. CDR3 sequence (DNA): TGTGCCAGCAGCGTAGCTCCAGCGGGAGGTGAGGAGACCCAGTACTTC. Amino acid sequence: CASSVAPAGGEETQYF. The full variable domain, in which reference TRBV9 and TRBJ2-5 provide the parts outside the CDR3, is DSGVTQTPKHLITATGQRVTLRCSPRSGDLSVYWYQQSLDQGLQFLIQYYNGEERAKGNILERFSAQQFPDLHSELNLSSLELGDSALYFCASSVAPAGGEETQYFGPGTRLLVL.

This clone occurred a few times. V usage is TRBV19 and J usage is TRBJ2-2, with a tentative D call TRBD2 (5 bases). Trimming removed 6 bases at V and 6 bases at J, with 8 bases between. CDR1 LNHDA and CDR2 SQIVND come from the germline V gene (reference sequence). This CDR3 region has 12 residues. The CDR3 bases are TGTGCCAGTAGGGGGAGTCCCGGGGAGCTGTTTTTT. This encodes CASRGSPGELFF.

The rearrangement uses TRBV7-9 and TRBJ2-1; 8 nucleotides align to TRBD2. CDR1 and CDR2 from the germline V gene are SEHNR and FQNEAQ (reference sequence). J was trimmed by 0 bases and V by 6 bases; bases with no gene match: 4. This CDR3 is built from 15 residues. The CDR3 region is CASRVAGNSYNEQFF. DNA of the CDR3: TGTGCCAGCAGGGTAGCGGGGAACTCCTACAATGAGCAGTTCTTC.

This chain links TRBV7-3 with TRBJ2-1; TRBD2 aligns across 7 bases. Germline trimming cut 5 bases from V and 0 bases from J; bases unmatched to any gene: 7. The CDR3 runs to 16 residues. CDR1 and CDR2 (germline): SGHTA, FQGTGA. The CDR3 region is CASSGGGQSSYNEQFF. DNA for the CDR3: TGTGCCAGCAGCGGGGGAGGGCAAAGCTCCTACAATGAGCAGTTCTTC.

This clone was found a few times. This sequence joins TRBV7-2 and TRBJ1-5; D uncertain. CDR3 length: 12 amino acids. Trimming cost V 4 bases and J 7 bases, with 8 bases left between them. The germline gives CDR1 SGHTA, CDR2 FQGNSA. This CDR3 reads CASSSSPQPQHF. CDR3 sequence (DNA): TGTGCCAGCAGCTCCTCTCCCCAGCCCCAGCATTTT.

This clone has only a few counts. The rearrangement joins TRBV15 to TRBJ2-7; TRBD1 aligns across 8 bases. The CDR3 totals 15 residues. The V segment lost 3 bases and the J segment 5 bases; nucleotides outside the gene matches: 9. Germline lookup yields CDR1 LNHNV and CDR2 YYDKDF (reference sequence). The CDR3 is CATSSSAGGFDEQYF. The CDR3 DNA sequence: TGTGCCACCAGCAGCTCAGCAGGGGGCTTTGACGAGCAGTACTTC.

The rearrangement links TRBV4-3 to TRBJ1-1; D is possibly TRBD1 (5 bases). From germline, CDR1 is LGHNA and CDR2 YSLEER. Trimming left V 0 bases short and J 2 bases short, with 16 bases between. CDR3 length: 17 residues. This CDR3 reads CASSQEGLGGTNTEAFF. CDR3 nucleotide sequence: TGCGCCAGCAGCCAAGAAGGGCTGGGAGGGACTAACACTGAAGCTTTCTTT.